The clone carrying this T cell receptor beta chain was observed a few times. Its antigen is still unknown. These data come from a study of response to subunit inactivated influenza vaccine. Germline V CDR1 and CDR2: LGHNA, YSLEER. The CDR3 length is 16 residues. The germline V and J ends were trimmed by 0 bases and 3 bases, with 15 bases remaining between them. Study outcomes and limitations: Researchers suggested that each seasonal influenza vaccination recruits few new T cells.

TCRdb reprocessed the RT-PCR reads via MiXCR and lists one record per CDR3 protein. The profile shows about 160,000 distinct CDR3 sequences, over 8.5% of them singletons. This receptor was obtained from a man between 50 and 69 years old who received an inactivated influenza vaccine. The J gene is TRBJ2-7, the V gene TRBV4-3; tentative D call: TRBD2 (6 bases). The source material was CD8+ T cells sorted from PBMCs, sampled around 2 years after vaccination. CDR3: CASSQDVGTASYEQYF. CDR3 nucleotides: TGCGCCAGCAGCCAAGATGTGGGGACTGCCAGCTACGAGCAGTACTTC.